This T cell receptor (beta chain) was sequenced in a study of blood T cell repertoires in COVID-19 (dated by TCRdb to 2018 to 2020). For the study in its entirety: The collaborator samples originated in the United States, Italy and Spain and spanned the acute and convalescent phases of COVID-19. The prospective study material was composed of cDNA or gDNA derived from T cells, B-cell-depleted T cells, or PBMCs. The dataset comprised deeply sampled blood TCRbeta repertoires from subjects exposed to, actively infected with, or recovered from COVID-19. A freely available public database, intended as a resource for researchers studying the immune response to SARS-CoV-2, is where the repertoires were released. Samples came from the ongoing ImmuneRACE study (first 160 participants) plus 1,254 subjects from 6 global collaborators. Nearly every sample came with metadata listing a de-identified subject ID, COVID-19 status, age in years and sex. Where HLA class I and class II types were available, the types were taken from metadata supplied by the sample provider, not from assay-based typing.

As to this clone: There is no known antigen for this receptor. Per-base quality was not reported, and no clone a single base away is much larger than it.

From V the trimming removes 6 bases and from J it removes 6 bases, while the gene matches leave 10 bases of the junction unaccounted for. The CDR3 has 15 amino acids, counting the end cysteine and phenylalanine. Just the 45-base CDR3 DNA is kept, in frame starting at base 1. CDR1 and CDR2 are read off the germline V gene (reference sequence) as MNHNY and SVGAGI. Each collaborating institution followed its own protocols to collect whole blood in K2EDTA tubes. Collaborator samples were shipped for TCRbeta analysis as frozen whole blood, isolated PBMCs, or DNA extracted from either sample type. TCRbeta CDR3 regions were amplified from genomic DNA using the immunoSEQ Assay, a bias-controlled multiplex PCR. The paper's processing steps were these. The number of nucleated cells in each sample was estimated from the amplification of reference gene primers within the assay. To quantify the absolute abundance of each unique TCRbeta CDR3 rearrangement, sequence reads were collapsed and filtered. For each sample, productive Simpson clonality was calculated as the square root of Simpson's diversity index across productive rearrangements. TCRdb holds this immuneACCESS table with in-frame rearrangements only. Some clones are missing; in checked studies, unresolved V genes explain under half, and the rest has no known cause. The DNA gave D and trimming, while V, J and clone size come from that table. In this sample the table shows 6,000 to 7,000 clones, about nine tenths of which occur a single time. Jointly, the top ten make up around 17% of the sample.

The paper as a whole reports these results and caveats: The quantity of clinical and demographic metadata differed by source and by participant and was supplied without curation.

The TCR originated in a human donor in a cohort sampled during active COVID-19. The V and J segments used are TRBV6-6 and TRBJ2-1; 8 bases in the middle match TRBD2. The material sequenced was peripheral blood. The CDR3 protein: CASRNGGESLNEQFF. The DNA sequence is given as TGTGCCAGCAGAAACGGGGGGGAAAGTCTCAATGAGCAGTTCTTC.